One TCR beta chain is described in this entry. This sample is part of a study of blood T cell repertoires in COVID-19. The overall study: The cDNA or gDNA used as material had been derived from T cells, B-cell-depleted T cells, or PBMCs.

In the authors' workflow: Estimation of nucleated cell counts relied on the amplification of reference gene primers. Generated by immunoSEQ multiplex PCR, the TCRdb table keeps only in-frame clones and is missing some. V and J calls and clone size are given by that table; D and trimming were obtained from the DNA. The repertoire holds some 340,000 clones, with 90% as singletons. This CDR3 has 16 residues. CDR1 and CDR2 from the germline V gene are SGHVS and FNYEAQ. Trimming at V came to 5 bases and at J to 2 bases, leaving 6 bases not matched to a gene. V and J are TRBV7-6 and TRBJ2-3; TRBD2 agrees at 11 bases. Sample: PBMCs or T cells enriched from blood (not recorded which). The receptor comes from a woman in her 30s who had been exposed to COVID-19. The CDR3 protein is CASSPYSGGATDTQYF. CDR3 sequence (DNA): TGTGCCAGCAGCCCCTATAGCGGGGGGGCCACAGATACGCAGTATTTT.